One and the same sample provided the 5 T cell receptor beta chains below, sequenced in a study of T cell responses to AZD1222 COVID-19 vaccine. Produced via immunoSEQ multiplex PCR; TCRdb's table is partial and in-frame only. The sample holds 90,000 to 100,000 clones, around nine tenths seen once. The material was peripheral blood, obtained 28 days after the second AZD1222 dose. The receptor source for this set is an adult who received the AZD1222 COVID-19 vaccine.

This clone came up a few times. The rearrangement links TRBV11-2 to TRBJ2-7, with D unresolved. This CDR3 is 14 amino acids long. Germline loops: CDR1 SGHAT, CDR2 FQNNGV. V was clipped by 1 base and J by 5 bases, with 12 bases between them. The CDR3 region is CASSLGALQDEQYF. CDR3 in DNA: TGTGCCAGCAGCTTAGGGGCACTTCAGGACGAGCAGTACTTC. Combining the CDR3 with reference TRBV11-2 and TRBJ2-7 gives the whole variable domain EAGVAQSPRYKIIEKRQSVAFWCNPISGHATLYWYQQILGQGPKLLIQFQNNGVVDDSQLPKDRFSAERLKGVDSTLKIQPAKLEDSAVYLCASSLGALQDEQYFGPGTRLTVT.

The CDR3 nucleotides read TGTGCCAGCAGCCCACTCCACAGGGGCGGCACTGAAGCTTTCTTT. Amino acids: CASSPLHRGGTEAFF. The gene calls are TRBV3-1 (or the pseudogene TRBV3-2) and TRBJ1-1; TRBD1 matches at 7 bases. CDR3 size: 15 residues. The germline CDR1 and CDR2 sequences are LGHDT and YNNKEL (reference sequence). J was trimmed by 4 bases and V by 4 bases; bases with no gene match: 9.

The chain carries TRBV28 and TRBJ2-2, with 7 bases matching TRBD2. Germline assignment: CDR1 MDHEN and CDR2 SYDVKM. V dropped 3 bases and J dropped 3; count of bases not matched to a gene: 7. CDR3 length: 16 amino acids. DNA for the CDR3: TGTGCCAGCAGTTTCGGGGGAGGGCCCGACACCGGGGAGCTGTTTTTT. Translation gives CASSFGGGPDTGELFF.

Details on this clone: Other nucleotide sequences in the sample specify the same CDR3. V usage is TRBV6-4 and J usage is TRBJ2-3; D is perhaps TRBD2 (6 bases). Germline values: CDR1 MRHNA, CDR2 SNTAGT. The CDR3 extends over 14 amino acids. Trimming stripped 3 bases from V and 0 bases from J, with 7 bases between. In nucleotides, the CDR3 is TGTGCCAGCAGTGAAGGGACTAGCACAGATACGCAGTATTTT. This sequence encodes CASSEGTSTDTQYF.

This rearrangement joins TRBV2 to TRBJ1-6; D is possibly TRBD1 (5 bases). Trimming pared 7 bases from V and 15 bases from J, leaving 13 bases between. CDR3 length: 11 residues. Germline V lookup: CDR1 SNHLY, CDR2 FYNNEI. CDR3: CASKRDRGLHF. CDR3 in DNA: TGTGCCAGCAAACGGGACCGAGGCCTCCACTTT.